A selection of T cell receptor beta chains follows, all from one sample in a study of blood T cell repertoires in COVID-19. Using immunoSEQ multiplex PCR, the repertoire was profiled, and TCRdb retains in-frame clones only, with some absent. Of about 170,000 clones in the sample, about 83% were seen once. The sample comprised peripheral blood. Receptor source: a woman of 80 years or more with acute or convalescent COVID-19. The CDR3 runs from the conserved cysteine through the conserved F or W. A D gene is named only where the DNA matches it firmly. Size tells how often a clone was seen (once, few, many) or the class of an expanded clone, and some rows leave it out.

cdr3_nt | cdr3_aa | clone_size | j_call | d_call | v_call
TGTGCCAGCAGTTTCTACGCGGGGAGGGACTACACCTTC | CASSFYAGRDYTF | once | TRBJ1-2 | . | TRBV27
TGCGCCAGCAGTGAGTCGACCGGCAGCGGAGGCTACACCTTC | CASSESTGSGGYTF | . | TRBJ1-2 | . | TRBV10-1
TGTGCCAGCAGTTACATAGCGAAAAGCGGGAGCACAGATACGCAGTATTTT | CASSYIAKSGSTDTQYF | . | TRBJ2-3 | . | TRBV6-2/TRBV6-3
TGTGCCAGTAGGACAGGGGGAGTCTGGGGAAAACTGTTTTTT | CASRTGGVWGKLFF | . | TRBJ1-4 | TRBD1 | TRBV19
TGTGCCAGCAGCCAAGCCGCGACAGGGGGCTACGAGCAGTACTTC | CASSQAATGGYEQYF | . | TRBJ2-7 | TRBD1 | TRBV4-2
TGTGCCAGCAGCTTCGAGGGGGGGGAGACCCAGTACTTC | CASSFEGGETQYF | . | TRBJ2-5 | . | TRBV11-2
TGTGCCAGCAGCTTAGATAGCGGGAGTGACTACGAGCAGTACTTC | CASSLDSGSDYEQYF | few | TRBJ2-7 | TRBD2 | TRBV11-2
TGTGCCAGCTCACCGACAGAACACGAGCAGTACTTC | CASSPTEHEQYF | . | TRBJ2-7 | . | TRBV18
TGTGCCAGCTCCTCTGGGGGGAACAGGGGGCCCTACGAGCAGTACTTC | CASSSGGNRGPYEQYF | . | TRBJ2-7 | TRBD1 | TRBV3-1/TRBV3-2
TGTGCCAGCTCACCAGAGGGTAATGAGCAGTTCTTC | CASSPEGNEQFF | . | TRBJ2-1 | . | TRBV18
TGTGCCAGCAGCCAAGGGGGCATCCCCCCCTACGAGCAGTACTTC | CASSQGGIPPYEQYF | . | TRBJ2-7 | . | TRBV3-1/TRBV3-2
TGTGCCAGTCGGGATTATAGCAATCAGCCCCAGCATTTT | CASRDYSNQPQHF | . | TRBJ1-5 | . | TRBV19
TGTGCCAGCAGCTTAGGGAGCTCTGGGGCCAACGTCCTGACTTTC | CASSLGSSGANVLTF | . | TRBJ2-6 | . | TRBV11-2
TGCGCCAGCAGCCAAGATCCGGGACAGGGGAGAGAGACCCAGTACTTC | CASSQDPGQGRETQYF | . | TRBJ2-5 | TRBD1 | TRBV4-1
TGTGCCAGCAGCTTGTTCCAGGGGGCTGGTAAATCACCCCTCCACTTT | CASSLFQGAGKSPLHF | . | TRBJ1-6 | TRBD1 | TRBV5-6
TGTGCCAGCAGCTTTGGCAGGGGCACAGATACGCAGTATTTT | CASSFGRGTDTQYF | . | TRBJ2-3 | . | TRBV11-3
TGTGCCAGCAGCTACACAGGGGGCCGCAATCAGCCCCAGCATTTT | CASSYTGGRNQPQHF | . | TRBJ1-5 | TRBD1 | TRBV5-6
TGTGCCATCAGGCCAGGGGGGATGAGCAATCAGCCCCAGCATTTT | CAIRPGGMSNQPQHF | . | TRBJ1-5 | TRBD1 | TRBV10-3
TGCGCCAGCAGCTTGAGCCTAGCGGGAGATACGCAGTATTTT | CASSLSLAGDTQYF | . | TRBJ2-3 | TRBD2 | TRBV5-1
TGTGCCAGCAGTGAATTCGAGGGTAGCGGGTCCTACAATGAGCAGTTCTTC | CASSEFEGSGSYNEQFF | . | TRBJ2-1 | TRBD2 | TRBV6-1
TGTGCCAGCAGCTTCAAGTCGCTAGCGGGAGGGCGGGTGCAGTTCTTC | CASSFKSLAGGRVQFF | . | TRBJ2-1 | TRBD2 | TRBV7-9
TGCGCCAGCATTGCCAGGAACTACGAGCAGTACTTC | CASIARNYEQYF | . | TRBJ2-7 | . | TRBV10-1
TGTGCCACCGAACAGGGGGCTGAGCAGTTCTTC | CATEQGAEQFF | . | TRBJ2-1 | TRBD1 | TRBV10-3
TGTGCCAGCAGTTACGGATTAGGGGCCGCCACTAATCAGCCCCAGCATTTT | CASSYGLGAATNQPQHF | . | TRBJ1-5 | . | TRBV6-2/TRBV6-3
TGTGCTAGTGGTTTGGATCGACGGACATCGAACACCGGGGAGCTGTTTTTT | CASGLDRRTSNTGELFF | . | TRBJ2-2 | . | TRBV12-5
TGCGCCAGCAGCTTAGGACAGGGTGAAGGTTTTGATGAAAAACTGTTTTTT | CASSLGQGEGFDEKLFF | once | TRBJ1-4 | TRBD1 | TRBV5-1
TGTGCCAGCACACAGGAAAATGAAAAACTGTTTTTT | CASTQENEKLFF | . | TRBJ1-4 | . | TRBV28
TGCGCCAGCAGCTGGACGCCCAACTCCCAGGGCACCGGGGAGCTGTTTTTT | CASSWTPNSQGTGELFF | . | TRBJ2-2 | . | TRBV5-1
TGTGCCAGCAGCACCCGGACAGGGGGGGCTGAAAAACTGTTTTTT | CASSTRTGGAEKLFF | once | TRBJ1-4 | TRBD1 | TRBV5-6
TGTGCCAGCTCACCACTCGGCGGGGACAATGAGCAGTTCTTC | CASSPLGGDNEQFF | once | TRBJ2-1 | . | TRBV18
TGTGCCAGCAGCGCACCGCCTTACAGGGGCGGTTTTTACGAGCAGTACTTC | CASSAPPYRGGFYEQYF | few | TRBJ2-7 | TRBD1 | TRBV6-2/TRBV6-3
TGTGCCAGCCAGGACAGCCTCTCTGGAAACACCATATATTTT | CASQDSLSGNTIYF | . | TRBJ1-3 | . | TRBV25-1
TGTGCCAGCAGTATCCCGTTAGCGGGGGTTAACCAAGAGACCCAGTACTTC | CASSIPLAGVNQETQYF | . | TRBJ2-5 | TRBD2 | TRBV6-8
TGCAGTGCTAGTGAACAGCGGGGGGCCGGGGATACGCAGTATTTT | CSASEQRGAGDTQYF | once | TRBJ2-3 | TRBD2 | TRBV20-1
TGTGCCAGCAGCCTCGACAGGGTTCGTACCGGGGAGCTGTTTTTT | CASSLDRVRTGELFF | . | TRBJ2-2 | TRBD1 | TRBV7-9
TGTGCCAGCAGCAGTCCACCGGGACAGGGAGCCTACGAGCAGTACTTC | CASSSPPGQGAYEQYF | . | TRBJ2-7 | TRBD1 | TRBV5-4
TGTGCCAGCAGCTTATTTAGAAGAGGGGGTCTCAACACCGGGGAGCTGTTTTTT | CASSLFRRGGLNTGELFF | . | TRBJ2-2 | . | TRBV7-2
TGTGCCAGCAGCCCGACAGGGTATGAGCAGTTCTTC | CASSPTGYEQFF | few | TRBJ2-1 | TRBD1 | TRBV3-1/TRBV3-2
TGTGCCAGCAGCGTCCTCTCCTACAATGAGCAGTTCTTC | CASSVLSYNEQFF | . | TRBJ2-1 | . | TRBV2
TGTGCCACCAGCAGAGGGGTGTCCGGGACAGGGTCCTACGAGCAGTACTTC | CATSRGVSGTGSYEQYF | . | TRBJ2-7 | TRBD1 | TRBV15
TGTGCCAGCAGTATAATAGCGACACTGAACACTGAAGCTTTCTTT | CASSIIATLNTEAFF | . | TRBJ1-1 | . | TRBV28
TGTGCCAGCAGCTTAGACGGGGAAGGTGGCTACACCTTC | CASSLDGEGGYTF | . | TRBJ1-2 | . | TRBV7-2
TGTGCCAGCGGGACAGGGTTCACCGGGGAGCTGTTTTTT | CASGTGFTGELFF | . | TRBJ2-2 | TRBD1 | TRBV27
TGTGCCACCAGTGATTCCGGGGCAGGGGACCTCTATGGCTACACCTTC | CATSDSGAGDLYGYTF | . | TRBJ1-2 | . | TRBV24-1
TGTGCCAACTCCCGGGGGGAGAGTTCCTATAATTCACCCCTCCACTTT | CANSRGESSYNSPLHF | . | TRBJ1-6 | . | TRBV10-3